This T cell receptor beta chain was profiled in a study of T-cell memory formation after mild COVID-19. Study details: Most TCR clusters belonged to a single donor.

It was 5'RACE with constant-segment primers that produced the TCR alpha and TCR beta cDNA libraries, which carried sample barcodes and UMIs. TCRdb independently ran MiXCR on the 5' RACE reads; one entry per CDR3 protein. The profile shows roughly 240,000 distinct CDR3 sequences, around 15% of them singletons. The CDR3 loop spans 13 amino acids. With 6 bases removed from V and 4 bases from J, the gap between germline ends came to 12 bases. Germline CDR1 MGHRA, CDR2 YSYEKL. The TCR sequence derives from a man between 18 and 29 years old who had mild COVID-19 (a few samples of this study predate the infection). Cell type and time point are not known. The chain carries TRBV4-1 and TRBJ1-1; D possibly corresponds to TRBD1 (5 bases). The specimen sequenced was PBMCs or a T cell subset sorted from them (not recorded which). DNA of the CDR3: TGCGCCAGCAGGGCAGGGAGAGCCACTGAAGCTTTCTTT. Translation gives CASRAGRATEAFF.